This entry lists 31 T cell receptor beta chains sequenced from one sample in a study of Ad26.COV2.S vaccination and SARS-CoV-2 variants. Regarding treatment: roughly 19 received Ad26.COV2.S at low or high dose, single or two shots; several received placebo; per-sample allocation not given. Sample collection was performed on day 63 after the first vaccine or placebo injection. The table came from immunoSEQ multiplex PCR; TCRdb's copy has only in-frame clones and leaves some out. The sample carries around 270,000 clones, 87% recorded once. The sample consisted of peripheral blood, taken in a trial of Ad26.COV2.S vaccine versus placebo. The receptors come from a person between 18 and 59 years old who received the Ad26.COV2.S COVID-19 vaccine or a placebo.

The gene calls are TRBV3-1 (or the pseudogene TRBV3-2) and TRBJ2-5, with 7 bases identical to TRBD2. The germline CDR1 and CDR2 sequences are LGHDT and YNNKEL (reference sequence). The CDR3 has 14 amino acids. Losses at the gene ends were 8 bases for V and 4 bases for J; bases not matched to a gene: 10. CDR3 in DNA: TGTGCCAGCCGATTACTAGCGAGACGAGAGACCCAGTACTTC. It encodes CASRLLARRETQYF.

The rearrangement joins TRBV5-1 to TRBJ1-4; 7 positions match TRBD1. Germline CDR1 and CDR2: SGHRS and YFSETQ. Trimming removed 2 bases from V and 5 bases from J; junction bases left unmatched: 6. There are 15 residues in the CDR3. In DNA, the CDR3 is TGCGCCAGCAGCTTTCAGGGACAGCAAAATGAAAAACTGTTTTTT. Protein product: CASSFQGQQNEKLFF.

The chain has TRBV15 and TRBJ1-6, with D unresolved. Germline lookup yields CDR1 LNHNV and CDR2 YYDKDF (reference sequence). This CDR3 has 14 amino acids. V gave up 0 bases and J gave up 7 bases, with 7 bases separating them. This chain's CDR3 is CATSREKGNSPLHF. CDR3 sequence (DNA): TGTGCCACCAGCAGAGAAAAGGGAAATTCACCCCTCCACTTT.

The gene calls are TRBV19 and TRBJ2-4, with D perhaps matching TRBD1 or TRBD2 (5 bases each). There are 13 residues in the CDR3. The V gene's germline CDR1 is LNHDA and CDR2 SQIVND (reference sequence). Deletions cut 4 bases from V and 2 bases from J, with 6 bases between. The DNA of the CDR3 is TGTGCCAGTAGTACGGGACCCAAAAACATTCAGTACTTC. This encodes CASSTGPKNIQYF.

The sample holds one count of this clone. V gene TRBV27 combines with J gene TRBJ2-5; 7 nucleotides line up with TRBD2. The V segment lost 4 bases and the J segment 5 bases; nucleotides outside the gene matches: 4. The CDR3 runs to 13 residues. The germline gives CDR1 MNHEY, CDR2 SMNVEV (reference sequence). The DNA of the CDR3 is TGTGCCAGCAGTTCCAGCGGGGAGGAGACCCAGTACTTC. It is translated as CASSSSGEETQYF.

The CDR3 loop is CASSSGGFRDTQYF. The CDR3 region has the DNA TGTGCCAGCAGCAGCGGGGGCTTCCGAGATACGCAGTATTTT. This rearrangement joins TRBV7-3 to TRBJ2-3; TRBD2 aligns across 8 bases. J gave up 5 bases and V 5 bases, and 6 bases lay outside the gene matches. Germline-derived CDR1 and CDR2 are SGHTA and FQGTGA. This CDR3 has 14 amino acids.

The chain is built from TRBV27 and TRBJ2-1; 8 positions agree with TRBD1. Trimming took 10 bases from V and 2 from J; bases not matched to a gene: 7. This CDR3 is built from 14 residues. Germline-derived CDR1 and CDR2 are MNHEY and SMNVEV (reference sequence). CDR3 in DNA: TGTGCCACCAAGACAGGGGTAGCCTACAATGAGCAGTTCTTC. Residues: CATKTGVAYNEQFF.

The CDR3 sequence is CASSLYVESSTEAFF. The CDR3 bases are TGTGCCAGCAGTCTTTACGTGGAGAGCAGCACTGAAGCTTTCTTT. J is TRBJ1-1 and V is TRBV6-5; D not certain. CDR1 is MNHEY and CDR2 is SVGAGI in the germline V gene. Deletions cut 5 bases from V and 4 bases from J, with 17 bases between. The CDR3 length is 15 residues.

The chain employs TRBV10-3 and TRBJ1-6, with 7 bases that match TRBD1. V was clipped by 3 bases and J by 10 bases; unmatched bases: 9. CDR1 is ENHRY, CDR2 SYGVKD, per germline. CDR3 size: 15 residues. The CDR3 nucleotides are TGTGCCATCAGTGACTCCGACAGGGTTGGGTCACCCCTCCACTTT. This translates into CAISDSDRVGSPLHF.

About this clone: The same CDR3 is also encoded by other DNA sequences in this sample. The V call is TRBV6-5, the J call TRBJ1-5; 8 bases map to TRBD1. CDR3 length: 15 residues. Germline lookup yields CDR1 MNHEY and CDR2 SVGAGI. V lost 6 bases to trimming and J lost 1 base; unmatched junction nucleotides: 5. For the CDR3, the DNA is TGTGCCAGCAGCCCCGACAGGGGAAGCAATCAGCCCCAGCATTTT. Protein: CASSPDRGSNQPQHF.

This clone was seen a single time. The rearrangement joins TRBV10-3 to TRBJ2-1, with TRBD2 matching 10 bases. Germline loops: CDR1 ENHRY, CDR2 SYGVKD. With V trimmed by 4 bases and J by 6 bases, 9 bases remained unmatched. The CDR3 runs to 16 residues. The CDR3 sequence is CAISGEAGGLSNEQFF. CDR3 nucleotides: TGTGCCATCAGTGGGGAAGCGGGGGGGCTCTCCAATGAGCAGTTCTTC.

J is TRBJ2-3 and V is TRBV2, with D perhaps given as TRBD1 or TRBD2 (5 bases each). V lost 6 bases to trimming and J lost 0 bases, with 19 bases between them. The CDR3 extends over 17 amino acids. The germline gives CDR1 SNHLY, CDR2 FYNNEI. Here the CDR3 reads CASRPPRGRISTDTQYF. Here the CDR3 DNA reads TGTGCCAGCAGACCCCCCCGGGGACGGATTAGCACAGATACGCAGTATTTT.

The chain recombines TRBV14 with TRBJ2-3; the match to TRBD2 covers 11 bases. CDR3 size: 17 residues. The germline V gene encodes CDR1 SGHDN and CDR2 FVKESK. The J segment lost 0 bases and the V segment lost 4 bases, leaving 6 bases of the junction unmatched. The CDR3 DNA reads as TGTGCCAGCAGCCGTGGAAGGACTAGCGGGAGCACAGATACGCAGTATTTT. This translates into CASSRGRTSGSTDTQYF.

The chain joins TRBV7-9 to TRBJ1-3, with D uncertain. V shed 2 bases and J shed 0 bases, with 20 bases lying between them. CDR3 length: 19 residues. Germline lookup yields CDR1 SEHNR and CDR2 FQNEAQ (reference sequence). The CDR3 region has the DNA TGTGCCAGCAGCTTACCCCGTTCCCGTGGTCCTACCTCTGGAAACACCATATATTTT. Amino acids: CASSLPRSRGPTSGNTIYF.

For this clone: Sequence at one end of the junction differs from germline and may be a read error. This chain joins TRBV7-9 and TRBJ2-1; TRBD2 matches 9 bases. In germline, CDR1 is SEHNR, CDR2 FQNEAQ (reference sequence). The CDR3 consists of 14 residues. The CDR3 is CASSLAGTYNEQFF. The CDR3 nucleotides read TGTGCCAGCAGCCTAGCGGGAACCTACAATGAGCAGTTCTTC.

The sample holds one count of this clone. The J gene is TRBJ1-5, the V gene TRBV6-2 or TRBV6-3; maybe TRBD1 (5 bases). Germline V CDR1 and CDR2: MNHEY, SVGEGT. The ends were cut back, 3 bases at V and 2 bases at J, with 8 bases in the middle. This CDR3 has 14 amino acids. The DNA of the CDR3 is TGTGCCAGCAGTTATATAGGGGGCAATCAGCCCCAGCATTTT. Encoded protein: CASSYIGGNQPQHF.

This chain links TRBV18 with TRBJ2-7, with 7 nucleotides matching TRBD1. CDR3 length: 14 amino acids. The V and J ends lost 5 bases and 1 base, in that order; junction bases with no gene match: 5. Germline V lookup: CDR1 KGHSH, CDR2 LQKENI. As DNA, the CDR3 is TGTGCCAGCTCAAATAGACAGGGTTCCTACGAGCAGTACTTC. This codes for CASSNRQGSYEQYF.

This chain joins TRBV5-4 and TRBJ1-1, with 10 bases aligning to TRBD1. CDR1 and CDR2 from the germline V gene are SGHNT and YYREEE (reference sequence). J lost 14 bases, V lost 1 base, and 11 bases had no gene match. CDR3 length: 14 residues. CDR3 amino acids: CASSLTRDRGAPFF. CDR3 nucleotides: TGTGCCAGCAGCTTGACGCGGGACAGGGGAGCGCCGTTCTTT.

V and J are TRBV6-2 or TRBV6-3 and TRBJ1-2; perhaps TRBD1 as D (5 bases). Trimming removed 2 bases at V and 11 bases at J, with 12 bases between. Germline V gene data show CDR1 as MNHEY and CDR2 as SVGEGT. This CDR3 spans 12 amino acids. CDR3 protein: CASSYGRGRYTF. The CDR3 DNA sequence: TGTGCCAGCAGTTACGGTAGGGGTCGGTACACCTTC.

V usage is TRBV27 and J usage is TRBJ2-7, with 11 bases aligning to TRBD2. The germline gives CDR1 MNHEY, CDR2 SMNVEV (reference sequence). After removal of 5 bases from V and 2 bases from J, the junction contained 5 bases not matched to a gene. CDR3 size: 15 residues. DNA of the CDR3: TGTGCCAGCAGTACTCCGGGACTAGCGGCCTACGAGCAGTACTTC. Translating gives CASSTPGLAAYEQYF.

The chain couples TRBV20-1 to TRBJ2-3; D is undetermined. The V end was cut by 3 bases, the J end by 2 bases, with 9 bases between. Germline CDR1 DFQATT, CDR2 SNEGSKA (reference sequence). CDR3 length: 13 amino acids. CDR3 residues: CSASRPNTDTQYF. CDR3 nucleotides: TGCAGTGCTAGTCGTCCTAACACAGATACGCAGTATTTT.

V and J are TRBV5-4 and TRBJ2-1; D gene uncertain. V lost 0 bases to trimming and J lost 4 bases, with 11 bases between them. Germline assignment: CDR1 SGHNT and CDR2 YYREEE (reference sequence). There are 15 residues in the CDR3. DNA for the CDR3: TGTGCCAGCAGCTTGGATGCGTTAGGGTACAATGAGCAGTTCTTC. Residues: CASSLDALGYNEQFF.

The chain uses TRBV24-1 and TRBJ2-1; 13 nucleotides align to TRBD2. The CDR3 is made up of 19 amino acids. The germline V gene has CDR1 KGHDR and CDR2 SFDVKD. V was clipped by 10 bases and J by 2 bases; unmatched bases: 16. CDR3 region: CATLPGLAGVPAAYNEQFF. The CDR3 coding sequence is TGTGCCACTCTCCCCGGACTAGCGGGAGTCCCCGCGGCCTACAATGAGCAGTTCTTC.

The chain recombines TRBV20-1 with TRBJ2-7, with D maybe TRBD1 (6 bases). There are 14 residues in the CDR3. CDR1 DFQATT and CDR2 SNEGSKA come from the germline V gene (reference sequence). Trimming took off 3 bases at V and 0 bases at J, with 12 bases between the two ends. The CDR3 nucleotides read TGCAGTGCTAGTAGTAGGGGGAGCTCCTACGAGCAGTACTTC. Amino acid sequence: CSASSRGSSYEQYF.

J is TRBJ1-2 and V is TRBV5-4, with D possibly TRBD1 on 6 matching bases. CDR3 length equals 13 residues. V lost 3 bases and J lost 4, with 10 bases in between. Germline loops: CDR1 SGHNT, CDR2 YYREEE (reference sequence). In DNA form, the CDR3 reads TGTGCCAGCAGCTCCACAGGGTCCTATGGCTACACCTTC. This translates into CASSSTGSYGYTF.

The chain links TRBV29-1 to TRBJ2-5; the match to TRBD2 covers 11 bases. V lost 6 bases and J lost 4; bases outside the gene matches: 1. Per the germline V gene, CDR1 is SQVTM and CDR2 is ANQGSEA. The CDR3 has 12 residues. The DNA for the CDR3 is TGCAGCGTCGGACTAGCGGGAGAGACCCAGTACTTC. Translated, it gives CSVGLAGETQYF. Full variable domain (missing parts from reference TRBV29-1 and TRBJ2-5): SAVISQKPSRDICQRGTSLTIQCQVDSQVTMMFWYRQQPGQSLTLIATANQGSEATYESGFVIDKFPISRPNLTFSTLTVSNMSPEDSSIYLCSVGLAGETQYFGPGTRLLVL.

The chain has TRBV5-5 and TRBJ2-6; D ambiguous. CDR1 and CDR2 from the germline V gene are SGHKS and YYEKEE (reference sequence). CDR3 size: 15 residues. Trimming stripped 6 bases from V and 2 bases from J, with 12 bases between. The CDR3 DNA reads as TGTGCCAGCACCCCGGTGGGTGCTGGGGCCAACGTCCTGACTTTC. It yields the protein CASTPVGAGANVLTF. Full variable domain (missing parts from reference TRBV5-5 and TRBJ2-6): DAGVTQSPTHLIKTRGQQVTLRCSPISGHKSVSWYQQVLGQGPQFIFQYYEKEERGRGNFPDRFSARQFPNYSSELNVNALLLGDSALYLCASTPVGAGANVLTFGAGSRLTVL.

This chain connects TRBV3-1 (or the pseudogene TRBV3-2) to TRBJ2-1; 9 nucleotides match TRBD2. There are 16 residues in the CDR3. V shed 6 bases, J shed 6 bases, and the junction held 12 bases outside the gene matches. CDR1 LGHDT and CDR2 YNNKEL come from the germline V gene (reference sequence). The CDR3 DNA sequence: TGTGCCAGCAGTCCCCTAAGAGCGGGAGGACTCAATGAGCAGTTCTTC. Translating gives CASSPLRAGGLNEQFF.

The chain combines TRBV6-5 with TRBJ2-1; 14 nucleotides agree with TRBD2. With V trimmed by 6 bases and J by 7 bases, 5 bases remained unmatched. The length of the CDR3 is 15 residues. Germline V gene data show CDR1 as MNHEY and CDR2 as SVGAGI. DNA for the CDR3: TGTGCCAGCAGCACGGGACTAGCGGGAGTGAATGAGCAGTTCTTC. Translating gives CASSTGLAGVNEQFF.

CDR3 amino acids: CASSRDRGLETQYF. The CDR3 coding sequence is TGCGCCAGCAGCCGGGACAGGGGGCTGGAGACCCAGTACTTC. This sequence joins TRBV5-1 and TRBJ2-5; TRBD1 matches 12 bases. V trimming: 4 bases; J trimming: 5 bases; junction bases outside the gene matches: 3. CDR1 and CDR2 (germline): SGHRS, YFSETQ. This CDR3 is built from 14 residues.

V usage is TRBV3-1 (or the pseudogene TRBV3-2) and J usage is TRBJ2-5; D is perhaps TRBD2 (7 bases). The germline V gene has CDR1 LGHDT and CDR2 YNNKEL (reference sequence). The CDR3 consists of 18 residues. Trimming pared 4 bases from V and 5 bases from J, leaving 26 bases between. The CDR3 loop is CASSLQPPWGGRGETQYF. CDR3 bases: TGTGCCAGCAGCCTCCAACCTCCCTGGGGGGGGAGGGGGGAGACCCAGTACTTC.